This TCR beta chain derives from a study of T cells after yellow fever vaccination. Study-level results: Weaker in magnitude, the secondary response showed a faster peak on day 5 versus 15. FACS-sorted repertoires might harbor abundant contaminating clonotypes from the bulk population. Reappearing after the booster were most of the clones from primary vaccination (roughly 96% CD4, 85% to 90% CD8).

Researchers made TCR cDNA using 5'RACE template switching, and this step added a universal primer site and UMIs. Each CDR3 protein gets one entry after TCRdb re-called the 5' RACE reads with MiXCR. The data show hundreds of thousands of distinct CDR3 sequences, approximately 12% seen once. In the case of this clonotype: No antigen is known for it.

The ends were cut back, 6 bases at V and 6 bases at J, with 9 bases in the middle. The CDR3 runs 12 residues. The sequence was obtained from a man aged 18 to 30 who received the YFV17D yellow fever vaccine. The V and J genes are TRBV12-3 or TRBV12-4 and TRBJ1-5, with D uncertain. Sequenced here: CD4+ T cells sorted from PBMCs, sampled 15 days after the yellow fever booster vaccination. The CDR3 DNA reads TGTGCCAGCAGCCGAATAGGTCAGCCCCAGCATTTT. Translation: CASSRIGQPQHF.